This is a list of T cell receptor beta chains from one sample in a study of CD8 T cells in Susac syndrome. TCRdb itself ran the immunoSEQ multiplex PCR reads through MiXCR, one entry per CDR3 protein. The sample includes about 130,000 distinct CDR3 sequences, 75% to 90% of them seen just once. Sequencing was performed on CD8+ T cells from PBMCs. All receptors derive from a human donor with multiple sclerosis. Each CDR3 is given with its conserved first and last residue. D genes are given only for firm matches. Not all rows give a size; the values are once, few, many and, for expanded clones, a class.

d_call	v_call	j_call	clone_size	cdr3_aa	cdr3_nt
.	TRBV4-1	TRBJ2-1	few	CASSQEPGPEGEQFF	TGCGCCAGCAGCCAAGAGCCGGGGCCCGAAGGCGAGCAGTTCTTC
TRBD1	TRBV7-9	TRBJ1-1	.	CASSPRTGFEAFF	TGTGCCAGCAGCCCGAGGACAGGCTTCGAAGCTTTCTTT
.	TRBV11-2	TRBJ1-2	.	CASSPLGWWQGHYGYTF	TGTGCCAGCAGCCCCCTAGGTTGGTGGCAGGGGCACTATGGCTACACCTTC
.	TRBV7-6	TRBJ1-1	.	CASSLEFTGPRMGEAFF	TGTGCCAGCAGCTTAGAGTTCACAGGCCCTCGTATGGGTGAAGCTTTCTTT
TRBD2	TRBV6-5	TRBJ2-3	.	CASSYSYEGGLTDTQYF	TGTGCCAGCAGTTACTCGTATGAGGGAGGGCTCACAGATACGCAGTATTTT
.	TRBV27	TRBJ1-4	.	CASSFIPGGGDEKLFF	TGTGCCAGCAGTTTTATCCCCGGGGGTGGAGATGAAAAACTGTTTTTT
TRBD2	TRBV9	TRBJ2-1	.	CASSVGSGKQFF	TGTGCCAGCAGCGTAGGGAGCGGGAAGCAGTTCTTC
TRBD1	TRBV19	TRBJ2-5	.	CASSMGTGLEETQYF	TGTGCCAGTAGTATGGGGACAGGGCTGGAGGAGACCCAGTACTTC
TRBD2	TRBV5-5	TRBJ2-1	.	CASSFQAGGPGEQFF	TGTGCCAGCAGCTTTCAAGCGGGAGGGCCGGGTGAGCAGTTCTTC
.	TRBV27	TRBJ1-1	.	CASSSGMNTEAFF	TGTGCCAGCAGTTCGGGCATGAACACTGAAGCTTTCTTT
.	TRBV6-1	TRBJ2-7	few	CASRTTYSNSYEQYF	TGTGCCAGCAGGACGACGTACAGCAACTCCTACGAGCAGTACTTC
.	TRBV12-3/TRBV12-4	TRBJ2-5	.	CASSSLNETQYF	TGTGCCAGCAGTTCCTTAAACGAGACCCAGTACTTC
.	TRBV12-3/TRBV12-4	TRBJ1-2	.	CAIPGRQTAGYTF	TGTGCCATCCCCGGGCGGCAGACGGCTGGCTACACCTTC
TRBD2	TRBV5-6	TRBJ2-1	.	CASSLGSAGSEQFF	TGTGCCAGCAGCTTGGGTTCAGCGGGAAGTGAGCAGTTCTTC
.	TRBV27	TRBJ2-7	once	CASMIQGDSYEQYF	TGTGCCAGCATGATCCAGGGCGACTCCTACGAGCAGTACTTC
TRBD2	TRBV13	TRBJ2-5	.	CASSSTGLAGRETQYF	TGTGCCAGCAGCTCGACGGGACTAGCGGGACGGGAGACCCAGTACTTC
TRBD1	TRBV27	TRBJ1-1	.	CASTPNLGSQGANTEAFF	TGTGCCAGCACCCCGAATTTGGGGTCACAGGGGGCGAACACTGAAGCTTTCTTT
TRBD2	TRBV20-1	TRBJ2-1	.	CSNTELAGALYNEQFF	TGCAGTAACACAGAGCTAGCGGGAGCCCTTTACAATGAGCAGTTCTTC
.	TRBV7-7	TRBJ2-3	.	CASSLESSDPDTQYF	TGTGCTAGCAGCTTAGAAAGCAGTGACCCAGATACGCAGTATTTT
.	TRBV5-1	TRBJ1-1	.	CASSPPGSNTEAFF	TGCGCCAGCAGCCCGCCCGGGTCGAACACTGAAGCTTTCTTT
TRBD2	TRBV20-1	TRBJ2-3	.	CSATEAGGFTDTQYF	TGCAGTGCCACCGAAGCGGGAGGGTTCACAGATACGCAGTATTTT
.	TRBV6-1	TRBJ1-5	.	CASSAGTRNQPQHF	TGTGCCAGCAGTGCAGGTACACGCAATCAGCCCCAGCATTTT
TRBD2	TRBV19	TRBJ2-1	few	CASSITLGGSYNEQFF	TGTGCCAGTAGTATCACCTTAGGCGGGAGTTACAATGAGCAGTTCTTC
.	TRBV27	TRBJ2-6	.	CASSFAGANVLTF	TGTGCCAGCAGTTTTGCTGGGGCCAACGTCCTGACTTTC
.	TRBV19	TRBJ1-1	.	CASSIYRRNTEAFF	TGTGCCAGTAGTATATACAGGAGGAACACTGAAGCTTTCTTT
TRBD2	TRBV11-2	TRBJ2-1	.	CASSFLSGRGSYNEQFF	TGTGCCAGCAGCTTCCTCAGCGGGAGAGGTTCCTACAATGAGCAGTTCTTC
.	TRBV27	TRBJ1-5	.	CASRGPDQPQHF	TGTGCCAGCAGAGGTCCGGATCAGCCCCAGCATTTT
TRBD2	TRBV24-1	TRBJ2-3	.	CATSEWTSGSIDTQYF	TGTGCCACCAGTGAATGGACTAGCGGGAGTATAGATACGCAGTATTTT
.	TRBV6-2/TRBV6-3	TRBJ1-5	once	CASSSITAGSPQHF	TGTGCCAGCAGCTCCATAACAGCGGGTTCGCCCCAGCATTTT
.	TRBV29-1	TRBJ1-2	.	CSVVSRDRYTF	TGCAGCGTAGTATCGCGGGATCGCTACACCTTC
.	TRBV6-5	TRBJ2-5	.	CASGRETQYF	TGTGCCAGCGGAAGGGAGACCCAGTACTTC
.	TRBV7-9	TRBJ2-5	.	CASSLVIGAKETQYF	TGTGCCAGCAGCTTAGTGATAGGGGCGAAGGAGACCCAGTACTTC
TRBD1	TRBV19	TRBJ2-7	.	CASSLPGQNYEQYF	TGTGCCAGTAGTCTCCCGGGACAGAACTACGAGCAGTACTTC